This TCR beta chain appears in the sequencing data of a study of neurological immune-mediated disorders. The CDR3 is 13 amino acids. Trimming removed 6 bases at V and 5 bases at J, with 10 bases between. Looked up from germline, CDR1 is SNHLY and CDR2 is FYNNEI. One entry per CDR3 protein, called by TCRdb with MiXCR from the 5' RACE reads. The sample holds 40,000 to 55,000 distinct CDR3 sequences, around a tenth seen once. This clonotype appeared many times. The rearrangement joins TRBV2 to TRBJ1-4; weak D call: TRBD1 (6 bases). What was sequenced was PBMCs. The TCR comes from a middle-aged woman with HTLV-1-associated myelopathy (HAM/TSP). The CDR3 sequence: CASRRTGNEKLFF. The CDR3 DNA sequence: TGTGCCAGCAGGCGTACAGGGAATGAAAAACTGTTTTTT.